This passage covers 9 T cell receptor beta chains from one sample sequenced in a study of Graves' ophthalmopathy and Graves' hyperthyroidism. RNA transcripts were the template, and TCR beta CDR3 regions were amplified from them. HTBI-primed RT-PCR formed the first round, and a multiplex PCR formed the second. Using its own MiXCR run on the multiplex PCR reads, TCRdb lists one record per CDR3 protein. The table includes about 640,000 distinct CDR3 sequences, approximately 39% detected once. Sequencing input: peripheral blood. The receptors derive from an adult man with Graves' ophthalmopathy.

This clonotype was recorded at least ten times. Here the CDR3 reads CARRPGSDYGYTF. In nucleotides, the CDR3 is TGTGCCAGAAGGCCCGGTTCAGACTATGGCTACACCTTC. J is TRBJ1-2 and V is TRBV19; unclear D gene. CDR3 length: 13 residues. V shed 9 bases and J shed 3 bases, with 14 bases lying between them. CDR1 is LNHDA and CDR2 is SQIVND in the germline V gene (reference sequence).

At least ten counts were recorded for this clonotype. The chain combines TRBV7-7 with TRBJ2-7; weak D call: TRBD1 (6 bases). The CDR3 consists of 13 residues. V was pared by 1 base and J by 6 bases, with 10 bases between. The germline V gene has CDR1 SSHAT and CDR2 FNYEAQ (reference sequence). CDR3 nucleotide sequence: TGTGCCAGCAGCTTAGAGTCAGGGGCCGAGCAGTACTTC. It specifies CASSLESGAEQYF.

There are many counts of this clonotype. At one end the junction does not follow the germline gene, possibly because of a read error. The rearrangement uses TRBV7-7 and TRBJ2-5, with 8 bases matching TRBD2. The CDR3 is 14 residues long. CDR1 and CDR2 from the germline V gene are SSHAT and FNYEAQ (reference sequence). The CDR3 reads CASSVAGYQETQYF. CDR3 sequence (DNA): TGTGCTAGCAGCGTAGCGGGGTACCAAGAGACCCAGTACTTC. Variable domain in full (rest from reference TRBV7-7 and TRBJ2-5): GAGVSQSPRYKVTKRGQDVTLRCDPISSHATLYWYQQALGQGPEFLTYFNYEAQPDKSGLPSDRFSAERPEGSISTLTIQRTEQRDSAMYRCASSVAGYQETQYFGPGTRLLVL.

V and J are TRBV29-1 and TRBJ1-2, with a possible D match to TRBD1 (6 bases). The ends were cut back, 3 bases at V and 2 bases at J, with 10 bases in the middle. This CDR3 has 13 residues. The germline V gene has CDR1 SQVTM and CDR2 ANQGSEA. The CDR3 reads CSVDPQGNYGYTF. The CDR3 DNA sequence: TGCAGCGTTGACCCCCAGGGGAACTATGGCTACACCTTC.

This clonotype has ten or more counts. V gene TRBV6-2 or TRBV6-3 combines with J gene TRBJ1-1; TRBD1 might be the D (5 bases). Trimming pared 0 bases from V and 11 bases from J, leaving 13 bases between. The CDR3 extends over 13 amino acids. Per the germline V gene, CDR1 is MNHEY and CDR2 is SVGEGT. The chain's CDR3 is CASSYSGLKSAFF. In DNA, the CDR3 is TGTGCCAGCAGTTACTCGGGGCTGAAGAGCGCTTTCTTT.

The chain couples TRBV6-5 to TRBJ2-7; the D is unclear. The CDR3 has 13 residues. The V gene's germline CDR1 is MNHEY and CDR2 SVGAGI. With 5 bases removed from V and 0 bases from J, the gap between germline ends came to 8 bases. This chain's CDR3 is CASSPESSYEQYF. CDR3 bases: TGTGCCAGCAGTCCAGAGAGCTCCTACGAGCAGTACTTC.

The chain is built from TRBV2 and TRBJ2-2, with D possibly called TRBD1 or TRBD2 (5 bases each). The V gene's germline CDR1 is SNHLY and CDR2 FYNNEI. The CDR3 consists of 15 residues. The germline V and J ends were trimmed by 6 bases and 1 base, with 12 bases remaining between them. CDR3 protein: CASSRRDGNTGELFF. The DNA of the CDR3 is TGTGCCAGCAGCCGCCGGGACGGGAACACCGGGGAGCTGTTTTTT. Based on the CDR3 plus reference TRBV2 and TRBJ2-2, the full variable domain is EPEVTQTPSHQVTQMGQEVILRCVPISNHLYFYWYRQILGQKVEFLVSFYNNEISEKSEIFDDQFSVERPDGSNFTLKIRSTKLEDSAMYFCASSRRDGNTGELFFGEGSRLTVL.

This chain connects TRBV10-3 to TRBJ1-5; 9 bases match TRBD1. CDR3 length: 16 amino acids. Per the germline V gene, CDR1 is ENHRY and CDR2 is SYGVKD. With 6 bases clipped from V and 6 bases from J, the junction kept 12 bases outside the gene matches. Here the CDR3 reads CAISRLGQGHGQPQHF. DNA of the CDR3: TGTGCCATCAGCCGCCTGGGACAGGGTCATGGTCAGCCCCAGCATTTT.

This sequence joins TRBV2 and TRBJ1-2, with D tentatively TRBD1 (5 bases). Germline V CDR1 and CDR2: SNHLY, FYNNEI. The ends were cut back, 8 bases at V and 3 bases at J, with 16 bases in the middle. The CDR3 is 14 amino acids. CDR3 amino acids: CASSPPGVDYGYTF. The DNA of the CDR3 is TGTGCCAGCTCACCACCGGGGGTTGACTATGGCTACACCTTC. Looking up the rest from reference TRBV2 and TRBJ1-2 gives the full variable domain: EPEVTQTPSHQVTQMGQEVILRCVPISNHLYFYWYRQILGQKVEFLVSFYNNEISEKSEIFDDQFSVERPDGSNFTLKIRSTKLEDSAMYFCASSPPGVDYGYTFGSGTRLTVV.